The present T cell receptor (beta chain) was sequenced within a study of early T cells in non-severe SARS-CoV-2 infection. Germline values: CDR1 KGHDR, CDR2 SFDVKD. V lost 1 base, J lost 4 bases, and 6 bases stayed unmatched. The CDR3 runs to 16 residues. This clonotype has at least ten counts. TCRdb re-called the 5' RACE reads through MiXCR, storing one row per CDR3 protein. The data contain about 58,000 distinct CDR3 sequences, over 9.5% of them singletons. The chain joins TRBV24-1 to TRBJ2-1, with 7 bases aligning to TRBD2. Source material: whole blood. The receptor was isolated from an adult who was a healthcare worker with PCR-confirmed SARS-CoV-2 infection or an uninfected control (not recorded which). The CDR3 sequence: CATSDLAASGYNEQFF. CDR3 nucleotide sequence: TGTGCCACCAGTGATTTAGCGGCTAGCGGTTACAATGAGCAGTTCTTC.